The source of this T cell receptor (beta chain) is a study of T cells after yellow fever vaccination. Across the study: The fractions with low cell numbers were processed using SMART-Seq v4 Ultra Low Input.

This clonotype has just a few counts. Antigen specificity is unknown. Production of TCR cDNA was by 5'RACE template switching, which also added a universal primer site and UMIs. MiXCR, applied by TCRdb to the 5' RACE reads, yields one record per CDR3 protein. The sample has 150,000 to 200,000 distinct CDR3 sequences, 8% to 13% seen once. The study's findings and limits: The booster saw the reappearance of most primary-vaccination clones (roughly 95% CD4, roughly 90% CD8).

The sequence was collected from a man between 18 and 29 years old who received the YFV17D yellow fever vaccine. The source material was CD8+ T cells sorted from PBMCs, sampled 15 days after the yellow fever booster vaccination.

CDR3 protein: CSVRGQGVTYNEQFF. The CDR3 DNA follows: TGCAGCGTTCGTGGACAGGGGGTCACCTACAATGAGCAGTTCTTC. The genes are TRBV29-1 and TRBJ2-1; 10 bases are a match to TRBD1. V was clipped by 5 bases and J by 2 bases; unmatched bases: 6. CDR3 size: 15 residues. CDR1 SQVTM and CDR2 ANQGSEA come from the germline V gene.